These 25 T cell receptor beta chains came from one sample sequenced in a study of beta chain features in type 1 diabetes. Expressed TCRB transcripts were sequenced because the entire RNA isolate underwent reverse transcription. Measured with immunoSEQ multiplex PCR; TCRdb has only the in-frame clones, and not every one. The sample lists 400,000 to 550,000 clones, over 9.5% occurring once. The sample comprised naive CD4+ T cells from blood. All receptors derive from a young woman in good health.

This clone was found a few times. The chain combines TRBV29-1 with TRBJ2-7, with 8 bases matching TRBD2. The CDR3 consists of 14 residues. CDR1 is SQVTM and CDR2 is ANQGSEA in the germline V gene. Unmatched junction bases numbered 12, after V lost 5 bases and J lost 6 bases. The CDR3 DNA follows: TGCAGCGTTCCTACGGGTAGCGGGATTCTCGAGCAGTACTTC. The encoded protein is CSVPTGSGILEQYF.

In its sample, this clone was seen a few times. This chain joins TRBV9 and TRBJ2-7; no clear D. Germline V gene data show CDR1 as SGDLS and CDR2 as YYNGEE. Trimming left V 0 bases short and J 0 bases short, with 7 bases between. This CDR3 comprises 14 residues. The DNA for the CDR3 is TGTGCCAGCAGCGTAGGAGGTTTCTCCTACGAGCAGTACTTC. This translates into CASSVGGFSYEQYF.

Ten or more counts support this clone. This chain uses TRBV7-9 with TRBJ2-6; D not resolved. This CDR3 has 14 amino acids. Germline V lookup: CDR1 SEHNR, CDR2 FQNEAQ (reference sequence). V was cut by 2 bases and J by 2 bases, with 4 bases left in between. This CDR3 reads CASSLLTGANVLTF. The DNA of the CDR3 is TGTGCCAGCAGCTTACTTACTGGGGCCAACGTCCTGACTTTC.

This clone was recorded a few times. This chain connects TRBV15 to TRBJ2-7; tentative D call: TRBD2 (6 bases). The germline CDR1 and CDR2 sequences are LNHNV and YYDKDF (reference sequence). Trimming shortened V by 0 bases and J by 3 bases, and 9 bases separated the two germline ends. The CDR3 totals 14 residues. CDR3 residues: CATSRERGFYEQYV. DNA for the CDR3: TGTGCCACCAGCAGAGAACGGGGGTTCTACGAGCAGTACGTC.

This clone came up a few times. This chain uses TRBV6-5 with TRBJ2-7, with 9 bases that match TRBD2. The CDR3 has 15 residues. The J segment lost 0 bases and the V segment lost 6 bases, leaving 6 bases of the junction unmatched. Germline CDR1 and CDR2: MNHEY and SVGAGI. The DNA for the CDR3 is TGTGCCAGCAGAGTAGCGGGAGACCGCTCCTACGAGCAGTACTTC. Translated: CASRVAGDRSYEQYF.

This clone has a handful of counts. The chain couples TRBV30 to TRBJ2-7; D is possibly TRBD1 (6 bases). Looked up from germline, CDR1 is GTSNPN and CDR2 is SVGIG (reference sequence). Trimming removed 0 bases at V and 7 bases at J, with 16 bases between. The length of the CDR3 is 14 residues. CDR3 sequence (DNA): TGTGCCTGGAGTGTCAAGACAGGCGTTTGGGAGCAGTACTTC. Translating it yields CAWSVKTGVWEQYF.

J is TRBJ2-7 and V is TRBV7-2, with 7 bases fitting TRBD2. There are 12 residues in the CDR3. Germline assignment: CDR1 SGHTA and CDR2 FQGNSA. J was trimmed by 3 bases and V by 5 bases; bases with no gene match: 1. CDR3 in amino acids: CASSPSGYEQYF. The CDR3 nucleotides are TGTGCCAGCAGCCCTAGCGGCTACGAGCAGTACTTC.

The chain carries TRBV9 and TRBJ2-5, with TRBD1 identical over 8 bases. Germline trimming cut 4 bases from V and 5 bases from J; bases unmatched to any gene: 7. CDR1 SGDLS and CDR2 YYNGEE come from the germline V gene. This CDR3 contains 14 residues. This CDR3 is CASSPLDRAETQYF. The CDR3, as DNA: TGTGCCAGCAGCCCCCTGGACAGGGCTGAGACCCAGTACTTC.

The J gene is TRBJ2-1, the V gene TRBV9; no clear D gene. The CDR3 is 12 amino acids. Germline V gives CDR1 SGDLS, CDR2 YYNGEE. V was pared by 4 bases and J by 7 bases, with 9 bases between. CDR3 in amino acids: CASSHNRNEQFF. Here the CDR3 DNA reads TGTGCCAGCAGCCACAATAGGAATGAGCAGTTCTTC. The complete variable domain, with remaining parts taken from reference TRBV9 and TRBJ2-1, reads DSGVTQTPKHLITATGQRVTLRCSPRSGDLSVYWYQQSLDQGLQFLIQYYNGEERAKGNILERFSAQQFPDLHSELNLSSLELGDSALYFCASSHNRNEQFFGPGTRLTVL.

In its sample, this clone was seen a few times. This chain uses TRBV20-1 with TRBJ2-3; no reliable D call. CDR1 is DFQATT, CDR2 SNEGSKA, per germline (reference sequence). The CDR3 consists of 11 residues. The V end lost 6 bases, the J end lost 6 bases, and 10 bases lay between the germline ends. The CDR3 DNA sequence: TGCAGTGCCTATCGCGCGGATACGCAGTATTTT. Its translation: CSAYRADTQYF.

The rearrangement joins TRBV2 to TRBJ2-1, with TRBD1 identical over 9 bases. CDR1 is SNHLY and CDR2 is FYNNEI in the germline V gene. V was clipped by 6 bases and J by 9 bases; unmatched bases: 6. CDR3 length: 13 residues. DNA of the CDR3: TGTGCCAGCAGGACAACAGGGGGCGTTGAGCAGTTCTTC. Encoded protein: CASRTTGGVEQFF.

This clone has only a few counts. The sample has other DNA sequences that encode this CDR3 too. The rearrangement joins TRBV7-2 to TRBJ2-3; TRBD1 matches at 7 bases. Unmatched junction bases numbered 4, after V lost 3 bases and J lost 1 base. Germline values: CDR1 SGHTA, CDR2 FQGNSA. The CDR3 contains 15 residues. CDR3 protein: CASSLGQPGTDTQYF. Here the CDR3 DNA reads TGTGCCAGCAGCTTGGGACAGCCGGGCACAGATACGCAGTATTTT.

The chain employs TRBV30 and TRBJ1-1, with D unclear. Germline V lookup: CDR1 GTSNPN, CDR2 SVGIG (reference sequence). CDR3 length equals 14 residues. Trimming took 0 bases from V and 10 from J, leaving 18 bases between them. CDR3 amino acids: CAWSVPPQGHRAFF. CDR3 coding DNA: TGTGCCTGGAGTGTACCACCCCAAGGGCATAGAGCTTTCTTT. Drawing the rest from reference TRBV30 and TRBJ1-1, the complete variable domain is SQTIHQWPATLVQPVGSPLSLECTVEGTSNPNLYWYRQAAGRGLQLLFYSVGIGQISSEVPQNLSASRPQDRQFILSSKKLLLSDSGFYLCAWSVPPQGHRAFFGQGTRLTVV.

This chain connects TRBV4-3 to TRBJ1-2; 8 bases match TRBD1. V trimming: 6 bases; J trimming: 7 bases; junction bases outside the gene matches: 7. CDR3 length: 13 amino acids. CDR1 is LGHNA, CDR2 YSLEER, per germline. As DNA, the CDR3 is TGCGCCAGCAGTGCCCAGGGGGCGGGTGGCTACACCTTC. Its translation is CASSAQGAGGYTF.

This sequence joins TRBV7-9 and TRBJ2-2; 8 bases are a match to TRBD1. The junction had 8 bases not matched to a gene; V was cut back by 5 bases and J by 6 bases. The germline CDR1 and CDR2 sequences are SEHNR and FQNEAQ (reference sequence). The CDR3 consists of 15 residues. In nucleotides, the CDR3 is TGTGCCAGCAGCAGAGGACAGGGAGCCCCCGGGGAGCTGTTTTTT. Translation gives CASSRGQGAPGELFF.

The genes are TRBV28 and TRBJ2-1; D perhaps matches TRBD1 (5 bases). The ends were cut back, 5 bases at V and 3 bases at J, with 23 bases in the middle. Germline assignment: CDR1 MDHEN and CDR2 SYDVKM. There are 18 residues in the CDR3. CDR3 coding DNA: TGTGCCAGCAGTCCTAGGCCCCGAAGGGGATACCGCTACAATGAGCAGTTCTTC. The encoded protein is CASSPRPRRGYRYNEQFF.

This clone has only a few counts. V gene TRBV25-1 combines with J gene TRBJ1-3; D call uncertain. V was pared by 1 base and J by 5 bases, with 6 bases between. This CDR3 has 13 amino acids. The germline V gene encodes CDR1 MGHDK and CDR2 SYGVNS. The DNA of the CDR3 is TGTGCCAGCAGTGAATTCTTTCGAAACACCATATATTTT. Its translation: CASSEFFRNTIYF.

The V call is TRBV18, the J call TRBJ2-5; no definite D call. V was trimmed by 2 bases and J by 5 bases, leaving 6 bases between them. Germline V lookup: CDR1 KGHSH, CDR2 LQKENI. CDR3 length: 12 amino acids. Here the CDR3 DNA reads TGTGCCAGCTCACCAGGGTACGAGACCCAGTACTTC. Protein: CASSPGYETQYF.

This clone was seen a single time. V usage is TRBV9 and J usage is TRBJ2-3, with TRBD2 matching 10 bases. This CDR3 has 17 amino acids. V shed 1 base and J 1 base; nucleotides not matched to a gene: 6. CDR1 SGDLS and CDR2 YYNGEE come from the germline V gene. The DNA of the CDR3 is TGTGCCAGCAGCGTAACCCCCACTAGCGGGGGCACAGATACGCAGTATTTT. Encoded protein: CASSVTPTSGGTDTQYF. Variable domain in full (rest from reference TRBV9 and TRBJ2-3): DSGVTQTPKHLITATGQRVTLRCSPRSGDLSVYWYQQSLDQGLQFLIQYYNGEERAKGNILERFSAQQFPDLHSELNLSSLELGDSALYFCASSVTPTSGGTDTQYFGPGTRLTVL.

This clone was seen only a few times. The V call is TRBV28, the J call TRBJ2-1; the match to TRBD2 covers 9 bases. Trimming took 6 bases from V and 0 from J; bases not matched to a gene: 3. The length of the CDR3 is 15 residues. The germline gives CDR1 MDHEN, CDR2 SYDVKM. The DNA of the CDR3 is TGTGCCAGCAGACAAGCGGGGGGCTCCTACAATGAGCAGTTCTTC. This gives the protein CASRQAGGSYNEQFF. Supplemented by reference TRBV28 and TRBJ2-1, the full variable domain reads DVKVTQSSRYLVKRTGEKVFLECVQDMDHENMFWYRQDPGLGLRLIYFSYDVKMKEKGDIPEGYSVSREKKERFSLILESASTNQTSMYLCASRQAGGSYNEQFFGPGTRLTVL.

This clone was counted between two and nine times. The rearrangement links TRBV9 to TRBJ2-2, with D possibly TRBD1 on 6 matching bases. V lost 3 bases and J lost 1, with 10 bases in between. This CDR3 spans 15 amino acids. CDR1 and CDR2 from the germline V gene are SGDLS and YYNGEE. This chain's CDR3 is CASSETGQNTGELFF. The CDR3 coding sequence is TGTGCCAGCAGCGAGACAGGTCAGAACACCGGGGAGCTGTTTTTT.

The V call is TRBV29-1, the J call TRBJ1-2; 8 bases fit TRBD1. Trimming at V came to 7 bases and at J to 0 bases, leaving 4 bases not matched to a gene. The length of the CDR3 is 13 residues. Germline lookup yields CDR1 SQVTM and CDR2 ANQGSEA. The CDR3 reads CSAKQGANYGYTF. For the CDR3, the DNA is TGCAGCGCCAAACAGGGGGCTAACTATGGCTACACCTTC.

This clone showed up just a few times. The rearrangement links TRBV7-3 to TRBJ2-5; TRBD1 might be the D (5 bases). V lost 1 base to trimming and J lost 2 bases, with 8 bases between them. From germline, CDR1 is SGHTA and CDR2 FQGTGA. CDR3 length: 14 residues. The CDR3 nucleotides are TGTGCCAGCAGCTTAATGGCAGGGCAAGAGACCCAGTACTTC. Protein sequence: CASSLMAGQETQYF.

This chain connects TRBV14 to TRBJ2-7; TRBD2 agrees at 8 bases. The CDR3 covers 14 residues. The V and J ends lost 1 base and 7 bases, in that order; junction bases with no gene match: 6. The germline CDR1 and CDR2 sequences are SGHDN and FVKESK. The CDR3 sequence is CASSQGTGGREQYF. DNA of the CDR3: TGTGCCAGCAGCCAAGGGACGGGAGGGAGAGAGCAGTACTTC.

The chain carries TRBV29-1 and TRBJ1-2, with no clear D. Germline V gene sequence: CDR1 SQVTM, CDR2 ANQGSEA. The CDR3 length is 13 residues. V lost 5 bases and J 3 bases, leaving 13 bases between the germline ends. This CDR3 is CSVKGRGDYGYTF. The CDR3 DNA is TGCAGCGTTAAGGGCCGCGGAGACTATGGCTACACCTTC. Variable domain in full (rest from reference TRBV29-1 and TRBJ1-2): SAVISQKPSRDICQRGTSLTIQCQVDSQVTMMFWYRQQPGQSLTLIATANQGSEATYESGFVIDKFPISRPNLTFSTLTVSNMSPEDSSIYLCSVKGRGDYGYTFGSGTRLTVV.